The entry below gives a single T cell receptor beta chain sequence along with its context. Trimming stripped 3 bases from V and 5 bases from J, with 11 bases between. The CDR3 has 13 residues. Germline V lookup: CDR1 SGHTA, CDR2 FQGNSA. The data were taken from a study of blood T cell repertoires in COVID-19. Study-wide context: PBMCs, B-cell-depleted T cells, or T cells were the source of the cDNA or gDNA that made up the material.

As processed by the authors: Nucleated cell number was recorded as an estimate derived from reference gene primer amplification. Measured with immunoSEQ multiplex PCR; TCRdb has only the in-frame clones, and not every one. The V and J calls and clone size were taken over from that table, and D and trimming were inferred from the DNA. The table includes about 240,000 clones, approximately 83% detected once. The rearrangement links TRBV7-2 to TRBJ2-7; a possible D gene is TRBD2 (5 bases). Source material: PBMCs or T cells enriched from blood (not recorded which). The sequence came from a woman aged 40-49 years with acute COVID-19. DNA of the CDR3: TGTGCCAGCAGCTTGTGGCTAGCTCACGAGCAGTACTTC. Its protein is CASSLWLAHEQYF.